The T cell receptor beta chain described here comes from a study of blood T cell repertoires in COVID-19. About the research overall: Sources were T cells, B-cell-depleted T cells, or PBMCs; the material itself was cDNA or gDNA.

Generated by immunoSEQ multiplex PCR, the TCRdb table keeps only in-frame clones and is missing some. The sample includes over 250,000 clones, around 80% of them seen just once. The participants were between roughly 18 and 89 years old and came from under 25 US areas. V shed 1 base and J 3 bases; nucleotides not matched to a gene: 4. This CDR3 is built from 16 residues. Looked up from germline, CDR1 is KGHSH and CDR2 is LQKENI. The sequenced sample was PBMCs or T cells enriched from blood (not recorded which). The chain is built from TRBV18 and TRBJ1-4; 8 bases map to TRBD1. The receptor was derived from a man in his forties who had been exposed to COVID-19. CDR3 sequence: CASSPRVTGANEKLFF. The CDR3 nucleotides are TGTGCCAGCTCACCACGGGTGACAGGGGCTAATGAAAAACTGTTTTTT. The entire variable domain, with the rest obtained from reference TRBV18 and TRBJ1-4, is as follows: NAGVMQNPRHLVRRRGQEARLRCSPMKGHSHVYWYRQLPEEGLKFMVYLQKENIIDESGMPKERFSAEFPKEGPSILRIQQVVRGDSAAYFCASSPRVTGANEKLFFGSGTQLSVL.